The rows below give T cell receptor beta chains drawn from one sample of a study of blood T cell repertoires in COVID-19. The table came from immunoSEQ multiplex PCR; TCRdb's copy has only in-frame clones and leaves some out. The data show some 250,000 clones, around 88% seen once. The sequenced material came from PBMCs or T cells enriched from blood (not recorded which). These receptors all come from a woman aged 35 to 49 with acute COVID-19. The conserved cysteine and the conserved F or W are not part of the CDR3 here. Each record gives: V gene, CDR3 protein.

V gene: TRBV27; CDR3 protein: ASSLSGRGPRTEAF
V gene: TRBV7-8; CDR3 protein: ASSSVGHQSSYNEQF
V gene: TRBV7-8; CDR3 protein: ASSLAPTRSEQY
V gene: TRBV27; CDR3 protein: ASTLLWLAGGPTDTQY
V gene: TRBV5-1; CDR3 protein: ASSLETESSYEQY
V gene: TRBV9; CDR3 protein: ASSASAGWYGYT
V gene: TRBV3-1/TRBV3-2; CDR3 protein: ASRSGWGLSGNTIY
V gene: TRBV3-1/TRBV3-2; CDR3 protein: ASSPTGMSSYEQY
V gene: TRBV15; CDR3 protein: ATSRVGTGGLETQY
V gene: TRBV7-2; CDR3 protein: ASSLKTGFTGKLF